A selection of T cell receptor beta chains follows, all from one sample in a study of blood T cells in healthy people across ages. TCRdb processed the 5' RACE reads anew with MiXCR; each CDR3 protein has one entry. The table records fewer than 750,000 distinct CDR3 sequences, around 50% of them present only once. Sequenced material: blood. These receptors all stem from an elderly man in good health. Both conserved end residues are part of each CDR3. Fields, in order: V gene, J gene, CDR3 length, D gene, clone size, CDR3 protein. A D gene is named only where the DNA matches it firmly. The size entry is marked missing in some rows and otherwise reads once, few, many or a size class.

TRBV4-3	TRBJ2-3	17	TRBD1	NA	CASSQNRGMTSTDTQYF
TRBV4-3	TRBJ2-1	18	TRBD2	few	CASSQFPPSGEGRGEQFF
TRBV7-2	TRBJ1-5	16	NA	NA	CASSLTPVGGDQPQHF
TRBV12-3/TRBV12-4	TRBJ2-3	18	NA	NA	CASSLVFGGAGRTDTQYF
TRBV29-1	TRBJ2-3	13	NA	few	CSVEITGTDTQYF
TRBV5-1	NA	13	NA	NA	CASKIGGDYEQYF
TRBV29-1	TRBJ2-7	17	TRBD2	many	CSVAGGRTGYTSYEQYF
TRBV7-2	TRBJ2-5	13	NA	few	CASSLGGPETQYF
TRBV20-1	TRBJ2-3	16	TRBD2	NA	CSAARLAVRGTDTQYF
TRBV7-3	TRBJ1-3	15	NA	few	CASSLGGSSGNTIYF
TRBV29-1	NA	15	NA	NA	CSVDLAGPLDNEQYF
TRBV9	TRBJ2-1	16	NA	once	CASSELGVLAYNEQFF
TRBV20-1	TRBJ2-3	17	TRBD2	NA	CSARDPKRGRSTDTQYF
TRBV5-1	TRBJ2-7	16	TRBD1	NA	CASSLGAGTGGFEQYF
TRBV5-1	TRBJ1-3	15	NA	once	CASSPTGDSGNTIYF
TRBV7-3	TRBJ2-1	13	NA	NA	CASSANVGNEQFF
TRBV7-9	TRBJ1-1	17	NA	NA	CASSPRGGFSVNTEAFF
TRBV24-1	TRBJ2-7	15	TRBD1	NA	CATSDPTGERGEQYF
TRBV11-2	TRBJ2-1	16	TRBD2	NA	CASSLYSGGAPNEQFF
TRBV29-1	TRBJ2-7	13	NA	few	CSVEKGPSYEQYF
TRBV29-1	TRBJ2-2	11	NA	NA	CSLRDGGELFF
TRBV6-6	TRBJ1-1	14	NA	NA	CASSYSAMNTEAFF
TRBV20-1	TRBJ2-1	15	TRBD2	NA	CSARVAGRAPDEQFF
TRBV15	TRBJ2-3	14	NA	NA	CATSRDPNLDTQYF
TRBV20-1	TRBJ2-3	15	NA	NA	CSASLPGRDTDTQYF
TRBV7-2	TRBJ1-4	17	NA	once	CASSLANFRMANERLFF
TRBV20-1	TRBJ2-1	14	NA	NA	CSATSGVSSNEQFF
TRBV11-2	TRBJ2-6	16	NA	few	CASSSGTNSGANVLTF
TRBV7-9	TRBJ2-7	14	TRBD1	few	CASSPNRGHYEQYF
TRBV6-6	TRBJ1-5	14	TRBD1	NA	CASQRTGPDQPQHF
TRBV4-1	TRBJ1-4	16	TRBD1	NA	CASSQDWGQGWEKLFF
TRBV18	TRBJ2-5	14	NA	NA	CASSPRPGQETQYF
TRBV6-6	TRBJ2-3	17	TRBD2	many	CASRARLAGLSTDTQYF
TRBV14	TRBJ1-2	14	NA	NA	CASSQGIGGNGYTF
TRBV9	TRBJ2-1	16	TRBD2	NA	CASSVGGTSGPNEQFF
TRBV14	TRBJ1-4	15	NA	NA	CASSQDLKRNEKLFF
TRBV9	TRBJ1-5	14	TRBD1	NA	CASSGDSSNQPQHF
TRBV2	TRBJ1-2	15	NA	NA	CASRALFGNNYGYTF
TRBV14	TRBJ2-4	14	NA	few	CASSPTRGGDIQYF
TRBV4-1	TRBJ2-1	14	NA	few	CASCERTNYNEQFF
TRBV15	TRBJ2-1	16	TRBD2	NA	CATSRDRLAGAFEQFF
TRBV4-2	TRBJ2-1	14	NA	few	CASSQEATYNEQFF
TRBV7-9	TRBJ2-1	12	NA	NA	CASSLMDSEQFF
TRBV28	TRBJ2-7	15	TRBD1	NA	CASSLPGTGLYEQYF
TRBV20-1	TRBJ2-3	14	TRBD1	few	CSALRDRGTDTQYF
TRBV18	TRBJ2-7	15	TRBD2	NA	CASSPSIQREREQYF
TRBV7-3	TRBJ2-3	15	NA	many	CASSLYGANTDTQYF
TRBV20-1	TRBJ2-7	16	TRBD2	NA	CSALVALAGSSYEQYF
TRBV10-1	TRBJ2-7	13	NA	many	CASSDSGPYEQYF
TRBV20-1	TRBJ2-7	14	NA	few	CSAQKAQIDYEQYF